The rows below give T cell receptor beta chains drawn from one sample of a study of shared clonotypes between healthy human individuals. Sequencing used immunoSEQ multiplex PCR; TCRdb keeps in-frame clones, though not all of them. This table has 900,000 to 1,200,000 clones, approximately 78% appearing once. Sequencing was done on a sample of memory CD4+ T cells from PBMCs. Source of these receptors: a man between 18 and 35 years old in good health. Some clones in this sample may be carry-over from other donors' samples. Both conserved end residues are part of each CDR3. The D gene is left open where the match is weak. Where a row states a size, it is once, few, many or the class of an expanded clone; other rows omit it.

v_call	clone_size	j_call	cdr3_length	d_call	cdr3_aa	cdr3_nt
TRBV28	NA	TRBJ1-2	14	NA	CASSTRTMNYGYTF	TGTGCCAGCAGTACCAGGACAATGAACTATGGCTACACCTTC
TRBV6-4	NA	TRBJ1-2	14	NA	CASSTGSYSGDYTF	TGTGCCAGCAGTACCGGGTCCTACTCCGGTGACTACACCTTC
TRBV7-2	once	TRBJ2-5	15	TRBD2	CASSPREGPRETQYF	TGTGCCAGCAGCCCCCGGGAGGGGCCGCGCGAGACCCAGTACTTC
TRBV18	NA	TRBJ1-4	14	NA	CASSLRASNEKLFF	TGTGCCAGCTCACTCCGGGCCTCCAATGAAAAACTGTTTTTT
TRBV5-8	NA	TRBJ2-3	14	NA	CASSWGRDTDTQYF	TGTGCCAGCAGCTGGGGCCGGGATACAGATACGCAGTATTTT
TRBV4-2	NA	TRBJ1-1	13	NA	CASSRGYDTEAFF	TGTGCCAGCAGCAGGGGGTACGACACTGAAGCTTTCTTT
TRBV28	NA	TRBJ2-7	13	NA	CASSYAPLYEQYF	TGTGCCAGCAGCTATGCCCCTCTATACGAGCAGTACTTC
TRBV10-3	NA	TRBJ2-3	13	NA	CAISESGADTQYF	TGTGCCATCAGTGAGTCGGGGGCAGATACGCAGTATTTT
TRBV4-2	NA	TRBJ2-1	18	TRBD2	CASSQDTSGRFFVNEQFF	TGTGCCAGCAGCCAAGATACTAGCGGGAGATTTTTTGTGAATGAGCAGTTCTTC
TRBV6-1	NA	TRBJ2-3	15	TRBD2	CASKEGLAGLDTQYF	TGTGCCAGCAAGGAGGGACTAGCGGGACTGGATACGCAGTATTTT
TRBV4-3	NA	TRBJ1-2	15	TRBD1	CASSQEGGRSYGYTF	TGCGCCAGCAGCCAAGAAGGGGGCCGGAGCTATGGCTACACCTTC
TRBV2	NA	TRBJ2-5	13	NA	CASRREGIQTQYF	TGTGCCAGCAGGAGAGAGGGGATACAGACCCAGTACTTC
TRBV28	NA	TRBJ1-1	14	NA	CASSYPRRNTEAFF	TGTGCCAGCAGTTACCCAAGGAGAAACACTGAAGCTTTCTTT
TRBV28	NA	TRBJ2-7	16	TRBD1	CASIDAGEGASYEQYF	TGTGCCAGCATCGACGCGGGCGAGGGGGCCTCCTACGAGCAGTACTTC
TRBV29-1	once	TRBJ2-5	15	TRBD2	CSIRGLAGASETQYF	TGCAGCATACGGGGACTAGCGGGAGCAAGTGAGACCCAGTACTTC
TRBV7-3	once	TRBJ1-2	18	NA	CASSLTTGSGTPPNGYTF	TGTGCCAGCAGCTTAACGACTGGGTCGGGAACCCCTCCGAACGGCTACACCTTC
TRBV4-1	NA	TRBJ2-7	17	NA	CASSHQWGVVAVYEQYF	TGCGCCAGCAGCCATCAGTGGGGGGTAGTAGCGGTCTACGAGCAGTACTTC
TRBV7-2	NA	TRBJ2-2	16	TRBD2	CASSSLAGGPTGELFF	TGTGCCAGCAGCTCATTAGCGGGAGGGCCGACCGGGGAGCTGTTTTTT
TRBV10-3	NA	TRBJ1-5	13	NA	CAISQGGNQPQHF	TGTGCCATCAGTCAGGGAGGCAATCAGCCCCAGCATTTT
TRBV9	NA	TRBJ2-5	16	TRBD2	CASSVTTSGSGGTQYF	TGTGCCAGCAGCGTAACGACTAGCGGGAGTGGGGGGACCCAGTACTTC
TRBV5-1	NA	TRBJ2-3	16	NA	CASRKNRAGVTDTQYF	TGCGCCAGCAGAAAGAACAGGGCGGGTGTCACAGATACGCAGTATTTT
TRBV4-1	NA	TRBJ1-1	17	NA	CASSQPGEGRRKGEAFF	TGCGCCAGCAGCCAACCGGGGGAGGGGAGAAGGAAAGGTGAAGCTTTCTTT
TRBV7-8	few	TRBJ2-4	14	NA	CASSLVRGGDIQYF	TGTGCCAGCAGCTTAGTTCGGGGTGGGGACATTCAGTACTTC
TRBV7-7	once	TRBJ2-7	13	NA	CASSSPIFYEQYF	TGTGCCAGCAGCTCCCCAATTTTCTACGAGCAGTACTTC
TRBV7-2	few	TRBJ2-2	16	TRBD2	CASSLHRGRQAGELFF	TGTGCCAGCAGCTTACATCGCGGGAGGCAAGCCGGGGAGCTGTTTTTT
TRBV5-1	NA	TRBJ2-7	13	TRBD1	CASSPQGFDEQYF	TGCGCCAGCAGCCCACAGGGGTTTGACGAGCAGTACTTC
TRBV7-8	NA	TRBJ1-4	15	NA	CASSPLRPGEEKLFF	TGTGCCAGCAGCCCCCTCAGACCCGGGGAGGAAAAACTGTTTTTT
TRBV9	NA	TRBJ1-4	18	TRBD1	CASRLHRGRLLNPEKLFF	TGTGCCAGCAGATTACACAGGGGGCGCTTGTTGAACCCCGAAAAACTGTTTTTT
TRBV5-4	NA	TRBJ2-7	13	NA	CASSLFEVHEQYF	TGTGCCAGCAGCTTGTTCGAGGTCCACGAGCAGTACTTC
TRBV5-1	NA	TRBJ1-1	14	TRBD1	CASSLGRGHAEAFF	TGCGCCAGCAGCTTGGGTAGGGGGCACGCTGAAGCTTTCTTT